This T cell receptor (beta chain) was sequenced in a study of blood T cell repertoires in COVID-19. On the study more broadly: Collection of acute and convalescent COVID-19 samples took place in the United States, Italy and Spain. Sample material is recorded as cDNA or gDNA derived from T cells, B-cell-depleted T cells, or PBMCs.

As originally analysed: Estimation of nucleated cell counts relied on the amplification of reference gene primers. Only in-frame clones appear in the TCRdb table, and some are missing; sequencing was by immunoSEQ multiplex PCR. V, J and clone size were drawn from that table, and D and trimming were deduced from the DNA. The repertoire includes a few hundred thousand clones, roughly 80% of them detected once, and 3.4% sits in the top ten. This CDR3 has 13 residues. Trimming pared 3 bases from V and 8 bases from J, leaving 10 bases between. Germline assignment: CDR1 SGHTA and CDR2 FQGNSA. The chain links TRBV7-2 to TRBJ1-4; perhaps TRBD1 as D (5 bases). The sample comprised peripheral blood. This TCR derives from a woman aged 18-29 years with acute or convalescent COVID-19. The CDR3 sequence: CASSFGRGEKLFF. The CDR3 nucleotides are TGTGCCAGCAGCTTCGGTCGGGGGGAAAAACTGTTTTTT. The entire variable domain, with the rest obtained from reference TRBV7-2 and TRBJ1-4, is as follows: GAGVSQSPSNKVTEKGKDVELRCDPISGHTALYWYRQSLGQGLEFLIYFQGNSAPDKSGLPSDRFSAERTGGSVSTLTIQRTQQEDSAVYLCASSFGRGEKLFFGSGTQLSVL.